The sequence of this T cell receptor (beta chain) was determined in a study of early T cells in non-severe SARS-CoV-2 infection. About the study: Sequencing used unsorted whole-blood bulk RNA, so chains lack pairing.

Whole-study results and caveats: There was a bias toward anti-spike CD8 responses in VDJdb matching, which missed private and CD4 specificities.

Trimming took 7 bases from V and 4 from J, leaving 13 bases between them. The CDR3 contains 12 residues. Germline V lookup: CDR1 DFQATT, CDR2 SNEGSKA (reference sequence). Many counts were recorded for this clonotype. Its specificity is unknown. Researchers attached unique molecular identifiers to individual cDNA molecules. TCRdb analysed the 5' RACE reads with MiXCR anew, one entry per CDR3 protein. This table has 20,000 to 25,000 distinct CDR3 sequences, over 4% appearing once. This TCR was recovered from an adult who was a healthcare worker with PCR-confirmed SARS-CoV-2 infection or an uninfected control (not recorded which). Input material: whole blood. The chain recombines TRBV20-1 with TRBJ1-1; no reliable D call. The CDR3 spells CSDGLYTTEAFF. In nucleotides, the CDR3 is TGCAGTGACGGGCTTTATACCACTGAAGCTTTCTTT.